This note documents a single T cell receptor (beta chain) sequence. Its antigen remains unknown. Blood samples were obtained at baseline, cycle 4 day 1, and cycle 7 day 1. This sample is drawn from a study of OX40 agonist ivuxolimab in advanced cancers. For the study at large: Administration of intravenous ivuxolimab to patients occurred every 2 weeks at 0.01 to 10 mg/kg. Eligibility rules accepted prior anti-PD-1, anti-PD-L1 or anti-CTLA-4 therapy, and 30% to 40% had some.

The germline V gene has CDR1 MNHEY and CDR2 SVGAGI. V lost 4 bases and J lost 7; bases outside the gene matches: 6. This CDR3 region has 14 residues. Generated by immunoSEQ multiplex PCR, the TCRdb table keeps only in-frame clones and is missing some. The sample holds more than 60,000 clones, 85% seen once. Study-level points and caveats: Partial responders receiving 0.1-3.0 mg/kg showed among the lowest clonal expansion.

This specimen consisted of CD4+ or CD8+ T cells sorted from blood, obtained in a trial of the OX40 agonist ivuxolimab. J is TRBJ2-4 and V is TRBV6-5, with 8 bases identical to TRBD1. The sequence came from an adult with an advanced solid tumor such as melanoma, head and neck, liver or kidney cancer. CDR3 loop: CASSSGQGTNIQYF. In DNA, the CDR3 is TGTGCCAGCAGTTCCGGACAGGGCACCAACATTCAGTACTTC.